This T cell receptor (beta chain) appears in the sequencing data of a study of blood T cell repertoires in COVID-19. At the level of the study: Spain, Italy and the United States supplied samples that represented acute and convalescent COVID-19.

The germline gives CDR1 SGDLS, CDR2 YYNGEE. There are 16 residues in the CDR3. V lost 0 bases, J lost 5 bases, and 7 bases stayed unmatched. Only in-frame clones appear in the TCRdb table, and some are missing; sequencing was by immunoSEQ multiplex PCR. The profile shows 150,000 to 200,000 clones, roughly 86% of them singletons. This TCR derives from an elderly woman in a cohort sampled during active or convalescent COVID-19. Sequenced input: peripheral blood. The V and J genes are TRBV9 and TRBJ2-5; 10 bases agree with TRBD2. The CDR3 DNA reads TGTGCCAGCAGCGTAGAGATAGCGGGAGGCAAGGAGACCCAGTACTTC. This codes for CASSVEIAGGKETQYF. Full variable domain (outside the CDR3, taken from reference TRBV9 and TRBJ2-5): DSGVTQTPKHLITATGQRVTLRCSPRSGDLSVYWYQQSLDQGLQFLIQYYNGEERAKGNILERFSAQQFPDLHSELNLSSLELGDSALYFCASSVEIAGGKETQYFGPGTRLLVL.